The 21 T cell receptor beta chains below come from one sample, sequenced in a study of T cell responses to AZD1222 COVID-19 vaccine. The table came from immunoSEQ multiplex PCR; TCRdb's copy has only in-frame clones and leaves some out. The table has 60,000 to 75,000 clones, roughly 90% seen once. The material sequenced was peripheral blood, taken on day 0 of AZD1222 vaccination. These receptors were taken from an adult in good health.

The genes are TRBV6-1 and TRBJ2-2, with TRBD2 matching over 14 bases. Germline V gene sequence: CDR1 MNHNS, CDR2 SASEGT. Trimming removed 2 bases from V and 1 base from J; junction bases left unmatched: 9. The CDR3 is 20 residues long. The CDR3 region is CASSEFLGGLAGVNTGELFF. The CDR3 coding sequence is TGTGCCAGCAGTGAATTCCTCGGGGGACTAGCGGGAGTGAACACCGGGGAGCTGTTTTTT.

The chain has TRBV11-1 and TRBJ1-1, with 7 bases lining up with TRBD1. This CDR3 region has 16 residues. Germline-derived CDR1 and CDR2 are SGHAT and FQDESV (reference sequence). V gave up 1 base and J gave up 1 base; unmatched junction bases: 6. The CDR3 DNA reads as TGTGCCAGCAGCTTAGTTAGGGGGCAGCGGAACACTGAAGCTTTCTTT. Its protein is CASSLVRGQRNTEAFF.

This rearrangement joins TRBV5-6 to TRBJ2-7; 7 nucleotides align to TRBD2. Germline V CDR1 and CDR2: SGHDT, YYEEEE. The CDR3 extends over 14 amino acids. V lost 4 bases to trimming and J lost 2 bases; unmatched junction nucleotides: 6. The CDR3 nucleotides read TGTGCCAGCAGCCCTTGGACTAGTCCCTACGAGCAGTACTTC. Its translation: CASSPWTSPYEQYF.

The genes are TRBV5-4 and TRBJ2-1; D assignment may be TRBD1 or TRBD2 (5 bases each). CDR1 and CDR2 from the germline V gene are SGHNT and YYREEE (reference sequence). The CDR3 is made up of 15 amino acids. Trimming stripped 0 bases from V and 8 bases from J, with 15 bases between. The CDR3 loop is CASSLVGVGLYEQFF. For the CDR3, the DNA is TGTGCCAGCAGCTTGGTGGGGGTAGGGCTATATGAGCAGTTCTTC.

The chain's CDR3 is CASSYRSSYNEQFF. The CDR3 DNA reads TGTGCCAGCAGTTATCGTAGCTCCTACAATGAGCAGTTCTTC. The chain uses TRBV6-5 and TRBJ2-1; D is uncertain. The CDR3 contains 14 residues. V was cut by 3 bases and J by 0 bases, with 6 bases left in between. The germline gives CDR1 MNHEY, CDR2 SVGAGI.

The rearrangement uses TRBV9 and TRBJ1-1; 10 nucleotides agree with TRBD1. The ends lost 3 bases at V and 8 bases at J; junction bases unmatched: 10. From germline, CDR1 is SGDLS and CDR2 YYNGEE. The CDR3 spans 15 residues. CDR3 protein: CASSDWPGTGVEAFF. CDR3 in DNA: TGTGCCAGCAGCGATTGGCCTGGGACAGGGGTCGAAGCTTTCTTT.

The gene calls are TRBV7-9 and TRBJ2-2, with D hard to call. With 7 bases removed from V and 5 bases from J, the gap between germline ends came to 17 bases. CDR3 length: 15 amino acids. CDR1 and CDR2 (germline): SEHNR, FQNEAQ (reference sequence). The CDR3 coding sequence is TGTGCCAGCACCCCCCTCGGTAGCTGGACCGGGGAGCTGTTTTTT. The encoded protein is CASTPLGSWTGELFF.

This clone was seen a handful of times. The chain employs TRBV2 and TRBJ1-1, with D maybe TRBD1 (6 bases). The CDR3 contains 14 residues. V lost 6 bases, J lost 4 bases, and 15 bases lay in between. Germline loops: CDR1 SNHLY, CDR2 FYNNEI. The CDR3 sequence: CASRSQGSGTEAFF. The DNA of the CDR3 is TGTGCCAGCAGATCACAGGGATCTGGCACTGAAGCTTTCTTT.

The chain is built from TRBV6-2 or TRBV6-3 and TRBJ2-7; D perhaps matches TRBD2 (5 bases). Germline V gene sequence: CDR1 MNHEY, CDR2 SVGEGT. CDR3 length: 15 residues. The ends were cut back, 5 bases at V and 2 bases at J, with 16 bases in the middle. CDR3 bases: TGTGCCAGCAGTCGCCCCGGCCTCGGGGCCTACGAGCAGTACTTC. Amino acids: CASSRPGLGAYEQYF.

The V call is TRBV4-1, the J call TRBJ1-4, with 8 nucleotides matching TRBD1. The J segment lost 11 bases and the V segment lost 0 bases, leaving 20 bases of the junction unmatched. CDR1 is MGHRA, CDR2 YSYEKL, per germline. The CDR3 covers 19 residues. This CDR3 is CASSQDTAYRGGLMSKLFF. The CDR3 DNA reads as TGCGCCAGCAGCCAAGATACCGCCTACAGGGGGGGACTAATGAGTAAACTGTTTTTT.

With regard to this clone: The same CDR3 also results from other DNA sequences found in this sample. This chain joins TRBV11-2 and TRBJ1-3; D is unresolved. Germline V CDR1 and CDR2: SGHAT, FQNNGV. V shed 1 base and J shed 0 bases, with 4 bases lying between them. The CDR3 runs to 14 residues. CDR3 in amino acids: CASSLGSSGNTIYF. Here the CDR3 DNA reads TGTGCCAGCAGCTTAGGCAGCTCTGGAAACACCATATATTTT.

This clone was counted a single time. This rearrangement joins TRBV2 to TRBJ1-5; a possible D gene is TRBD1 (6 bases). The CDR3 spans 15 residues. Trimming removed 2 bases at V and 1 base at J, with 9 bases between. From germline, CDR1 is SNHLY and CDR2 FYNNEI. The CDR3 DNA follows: TGTGCCAGCAGTGAAACAGGGTTGAGCAATCAGCCCCAGCATTTT. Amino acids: CASSETGLSNQPQHF.

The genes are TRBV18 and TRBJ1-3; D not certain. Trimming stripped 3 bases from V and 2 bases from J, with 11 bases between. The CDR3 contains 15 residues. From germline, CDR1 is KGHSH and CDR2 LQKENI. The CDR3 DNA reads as TGTGCCAGCTCACCCGATGGTCCGCCTGGAAACACCATATATTTT. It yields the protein CASSPDGPPGNTIYF.

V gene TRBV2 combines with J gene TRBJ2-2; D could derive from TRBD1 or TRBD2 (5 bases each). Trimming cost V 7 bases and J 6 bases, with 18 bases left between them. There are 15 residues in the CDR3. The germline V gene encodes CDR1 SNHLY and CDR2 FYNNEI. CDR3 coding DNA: TGTGCCAGCACCCGGGGCCGAGGGCCGCCCGGGGAGCTGTTTTTT. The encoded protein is CASTRGRGPPGELFF.

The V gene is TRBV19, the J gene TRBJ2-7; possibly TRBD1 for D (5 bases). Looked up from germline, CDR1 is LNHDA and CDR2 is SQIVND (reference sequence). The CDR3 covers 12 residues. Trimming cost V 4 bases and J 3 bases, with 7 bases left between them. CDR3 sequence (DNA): TGTGCCAGTAGTAACCAGGGCTACGAGCAGTACTTC. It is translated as CASSNQGYEQYF.

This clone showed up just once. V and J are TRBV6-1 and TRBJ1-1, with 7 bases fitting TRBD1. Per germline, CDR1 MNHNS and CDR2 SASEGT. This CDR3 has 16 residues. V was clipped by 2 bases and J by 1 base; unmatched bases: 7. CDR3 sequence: CASSEWDRSPNTEAFF. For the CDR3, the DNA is TGTGCCAGCAGTGAATGGGACAGAAGTCCGAACACTGAAGCTTTCTTT.

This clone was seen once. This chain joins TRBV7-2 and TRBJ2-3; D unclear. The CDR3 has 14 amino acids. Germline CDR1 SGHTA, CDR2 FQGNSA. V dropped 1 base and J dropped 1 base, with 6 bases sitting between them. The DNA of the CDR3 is TGTGCCAGCAGCTTAGATTCCGGCACAGATACGCAGTATTTT. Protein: CASSLDSGTDTQYF.

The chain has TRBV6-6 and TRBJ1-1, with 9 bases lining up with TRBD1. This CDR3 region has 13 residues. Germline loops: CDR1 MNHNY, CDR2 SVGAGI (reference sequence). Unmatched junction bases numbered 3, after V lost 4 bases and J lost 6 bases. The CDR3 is CASSFTGGPEAFF. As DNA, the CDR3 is TGTGCCAGCAGTTTTACAGGGGGCCCTGAAGCTTTCTTT.

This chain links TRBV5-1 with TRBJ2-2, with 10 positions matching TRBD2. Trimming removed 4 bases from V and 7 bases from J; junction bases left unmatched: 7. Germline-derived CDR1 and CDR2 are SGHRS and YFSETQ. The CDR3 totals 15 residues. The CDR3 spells CASSASGGAGGELFF. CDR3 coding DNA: TGCGCCAGCAGCGCCAGCGGGGGGGCAGGCGGGGAGCTGTTTTTT.

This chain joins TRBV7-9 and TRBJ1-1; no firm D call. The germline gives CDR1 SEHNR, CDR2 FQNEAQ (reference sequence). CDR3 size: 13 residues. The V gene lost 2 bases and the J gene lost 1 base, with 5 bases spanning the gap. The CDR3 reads CASSLLQNTEAFF. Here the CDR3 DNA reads TGTGCCAGCAGCTTATTACAGAACACTGAAGCTTTCTTT.

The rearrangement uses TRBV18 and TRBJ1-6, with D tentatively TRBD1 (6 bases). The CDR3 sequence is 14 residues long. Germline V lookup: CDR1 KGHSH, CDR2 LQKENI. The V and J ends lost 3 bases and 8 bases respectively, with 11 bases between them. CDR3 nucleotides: TGTGCCAGCTCACCTGGACAGCAACATTCACCCCTCCACTTT. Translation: CASSPGQQHSPLHF.